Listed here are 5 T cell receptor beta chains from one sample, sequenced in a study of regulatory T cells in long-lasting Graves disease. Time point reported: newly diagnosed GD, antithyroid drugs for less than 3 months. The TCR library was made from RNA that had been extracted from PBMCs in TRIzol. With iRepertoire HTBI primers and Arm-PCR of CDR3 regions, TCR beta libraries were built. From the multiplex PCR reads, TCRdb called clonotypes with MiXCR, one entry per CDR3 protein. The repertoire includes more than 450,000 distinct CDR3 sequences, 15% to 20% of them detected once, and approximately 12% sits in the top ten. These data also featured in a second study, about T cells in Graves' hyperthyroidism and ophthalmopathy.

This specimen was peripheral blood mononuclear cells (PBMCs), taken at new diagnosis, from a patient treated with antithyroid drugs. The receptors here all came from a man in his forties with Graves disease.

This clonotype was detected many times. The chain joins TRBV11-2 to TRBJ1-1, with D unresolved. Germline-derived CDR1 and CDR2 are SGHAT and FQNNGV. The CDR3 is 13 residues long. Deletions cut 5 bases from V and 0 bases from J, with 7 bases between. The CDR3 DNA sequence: TGTGCCAGCAGCCGACACTTGAACACTGAAGCTTTCTTT. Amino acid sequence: CASSRHLNTEAFF.

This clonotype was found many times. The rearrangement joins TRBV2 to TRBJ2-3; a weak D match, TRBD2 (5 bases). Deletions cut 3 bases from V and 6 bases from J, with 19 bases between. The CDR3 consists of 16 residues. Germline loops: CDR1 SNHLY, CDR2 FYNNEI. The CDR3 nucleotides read TGTGCCAGCAGTGATAGGCGGGTCGCCCCTAGGGATACGCAGTATTTT. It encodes CASSDRRVAPRDTQYF. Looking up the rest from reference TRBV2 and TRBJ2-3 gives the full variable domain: EPEVTQTPSHQVTQMGQEVILRCVPISNHLYFYWYRQILGQKVEFLVSFYNNEISEKSEIFDDQFSVERPDGSNFTLKIRSTKLEDSAMYFCASSDRRVAPRDTQYFGPGTRLTVL.

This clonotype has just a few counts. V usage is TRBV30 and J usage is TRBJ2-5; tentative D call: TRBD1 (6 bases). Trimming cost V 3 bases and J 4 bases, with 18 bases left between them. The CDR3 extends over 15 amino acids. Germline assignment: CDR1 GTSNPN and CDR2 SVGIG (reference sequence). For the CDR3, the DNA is TGTGCCTGGAGCGAAGTTGGGACACTCCGAGAGACCCAGTACTTC. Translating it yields CAWSEVGTLRETQYF.

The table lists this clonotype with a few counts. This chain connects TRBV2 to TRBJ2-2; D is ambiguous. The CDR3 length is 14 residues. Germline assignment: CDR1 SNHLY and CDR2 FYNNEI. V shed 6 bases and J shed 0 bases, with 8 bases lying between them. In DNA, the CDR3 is TGTGCCAGCAGGGCTAGAGCGAACACCGGGGAGCTGTTTTTT. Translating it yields CASRARANTGELFF.

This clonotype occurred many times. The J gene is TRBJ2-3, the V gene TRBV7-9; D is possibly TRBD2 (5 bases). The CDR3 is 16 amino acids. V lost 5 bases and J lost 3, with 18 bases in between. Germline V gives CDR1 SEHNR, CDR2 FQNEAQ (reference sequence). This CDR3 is CASSVGGGRRTDTQYF. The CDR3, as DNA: TGTGCCAGCAGCGTGGGTGGTGGGAGACGTACAGATACGCAGTATTTT.